The clone carrying this TCR beta chain was detected many times. The target antigen is unknown. Trimming took 4 bases from V and 2 from J, leaving 20 bases between them. Per the germline V gene, CDR1 is LGHNA and CDR2 is YSLEER. The CDR3 extends over 18 amino acids. The entry originates in a study of T-cell reconstitution after alpha-beta-depleted transplantation in children. Findings of the study overall: The authors attributed T-cell counts and diversity one year after transplant mostly to newly produced T cells. Surviving recipient T cells and intrathymic progenitors accounted for some patients' high TCRbeta diversity at day 60. Where alpha-beta T cells came from about two months after transplant was reportedly several hundred expanded graft clones.

During its preparation, the TCRbeta library received unique molecular identifiers. Using its own MiXCR run on the PCR reads, TCRdb lists one record per CDR3 protein. The sample has approximately 30,000 distinct CDR3 sequences, 6% to 8.5% seen once; the top ten hold roughly 30%. The chain employs TRBV4-3 and TRBJ2-2, with TRBD2 as a possible D gene (7 bases). This clonotype originated in a child less than two years old who had a stem cell transplant for acute myeloid leukemia, so the T cells may come from the graft donor. Material: peripheral blood, obtained 60 days after TCRalphabeta/CD19-depleted stem cell transplant. The CDR3 loop reads CASSPPGRGLLNTGELFF. Here the CDR3 DNA reads TGCGCCAGCAGCCCCCCCGGCAGGGGACTACTTAACACCGGGGAGCTGTTTTTT.